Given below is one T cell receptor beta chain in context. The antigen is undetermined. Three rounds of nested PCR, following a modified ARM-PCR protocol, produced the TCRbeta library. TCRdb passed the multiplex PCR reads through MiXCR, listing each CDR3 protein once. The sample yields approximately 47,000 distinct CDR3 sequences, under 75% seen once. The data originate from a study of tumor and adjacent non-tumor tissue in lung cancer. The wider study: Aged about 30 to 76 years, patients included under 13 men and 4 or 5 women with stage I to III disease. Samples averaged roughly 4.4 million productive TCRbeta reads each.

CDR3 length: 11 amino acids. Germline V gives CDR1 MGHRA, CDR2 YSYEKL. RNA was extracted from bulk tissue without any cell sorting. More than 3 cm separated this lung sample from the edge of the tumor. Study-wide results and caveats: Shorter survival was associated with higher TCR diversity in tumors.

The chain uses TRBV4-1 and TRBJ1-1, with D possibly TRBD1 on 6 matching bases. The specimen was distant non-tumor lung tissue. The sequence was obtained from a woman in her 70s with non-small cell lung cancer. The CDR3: CSCSQGGGAFF. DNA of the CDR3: TGCTCCTGCAGCCAAGGGGGAGGAGCTTTCTTT.